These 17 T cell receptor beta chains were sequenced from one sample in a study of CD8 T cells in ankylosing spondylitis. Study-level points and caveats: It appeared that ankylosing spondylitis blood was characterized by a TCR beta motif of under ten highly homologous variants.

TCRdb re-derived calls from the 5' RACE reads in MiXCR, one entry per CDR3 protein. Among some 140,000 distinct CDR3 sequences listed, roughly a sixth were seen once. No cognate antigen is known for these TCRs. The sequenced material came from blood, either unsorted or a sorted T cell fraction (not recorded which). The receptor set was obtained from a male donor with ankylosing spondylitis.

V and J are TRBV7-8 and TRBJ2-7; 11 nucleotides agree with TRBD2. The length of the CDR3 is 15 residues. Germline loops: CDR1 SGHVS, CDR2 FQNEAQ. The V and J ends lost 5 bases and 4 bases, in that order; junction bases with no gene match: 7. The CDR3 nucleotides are TGTGCCAGCAGCAAACTAGCGGGAGATCGGTACGAGCAGTACTTC. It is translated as CASSKLAGDRYEQYF.

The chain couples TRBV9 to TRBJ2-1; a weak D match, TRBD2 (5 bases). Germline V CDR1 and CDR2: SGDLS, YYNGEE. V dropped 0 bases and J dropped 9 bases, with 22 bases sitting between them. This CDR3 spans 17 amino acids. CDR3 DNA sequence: TGTGCCAGCAGCGTAGCTCTGGGCACCCTAGCCGTTGGTGAGCAGTTCTTC. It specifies CASSVALGTLAVGEQFF. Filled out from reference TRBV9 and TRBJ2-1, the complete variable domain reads DSGVTQTPKHLITATGQRVTLRCSPRSGDLSVYWYQQSLDQGLQFLIQYYNGEERAKGNILERFSAQQFPDLHSELNLSSLELGDSALYFCASSVALGTLAVGEQFFGPGTRLTVL.

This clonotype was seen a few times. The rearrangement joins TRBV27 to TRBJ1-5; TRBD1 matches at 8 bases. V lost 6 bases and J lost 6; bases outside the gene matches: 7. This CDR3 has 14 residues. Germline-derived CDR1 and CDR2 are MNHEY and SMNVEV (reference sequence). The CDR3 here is CASRDSGGSQPQHF. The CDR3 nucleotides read TGTGCCAGCAGAGATTCAGGGGGCTCTCAGCCCCAGCATTTT.

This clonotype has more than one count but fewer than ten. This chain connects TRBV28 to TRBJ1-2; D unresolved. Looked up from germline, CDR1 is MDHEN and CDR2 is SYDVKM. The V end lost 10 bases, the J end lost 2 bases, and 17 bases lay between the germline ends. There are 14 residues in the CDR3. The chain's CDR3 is CATTGPTRNYGYTF. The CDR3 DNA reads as TGTGCCACCACGGGCCCCACCCGCAACTATGGCTACACCTTC.

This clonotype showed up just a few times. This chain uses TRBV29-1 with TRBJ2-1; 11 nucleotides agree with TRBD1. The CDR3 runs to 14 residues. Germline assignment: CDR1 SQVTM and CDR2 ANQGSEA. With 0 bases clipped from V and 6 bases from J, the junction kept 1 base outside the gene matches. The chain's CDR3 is CSVEEGTGGNEQFF. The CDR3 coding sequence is TGCAGCGTTGAAGAAGGGACAGGGGGCAATGAGCAGTTCTTC.

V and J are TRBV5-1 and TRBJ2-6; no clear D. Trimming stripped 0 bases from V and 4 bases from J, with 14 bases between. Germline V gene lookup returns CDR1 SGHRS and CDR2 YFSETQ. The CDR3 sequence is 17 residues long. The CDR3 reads CASSLGSTALGANVLTF. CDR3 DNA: TGCGCCAGCAGCTTGGGGTCCACAGCTTTAGGGGCCAACGTCCTGACTTTC.

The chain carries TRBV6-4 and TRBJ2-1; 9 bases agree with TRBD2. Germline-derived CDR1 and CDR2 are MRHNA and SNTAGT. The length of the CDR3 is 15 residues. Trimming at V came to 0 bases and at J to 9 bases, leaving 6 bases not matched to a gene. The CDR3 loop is CASSDSAGGSGEQFF. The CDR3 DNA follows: TGTGCCAGCAGTGACTCCGCGGGAGGGAGCGGTGAGCAGTTCTTC.

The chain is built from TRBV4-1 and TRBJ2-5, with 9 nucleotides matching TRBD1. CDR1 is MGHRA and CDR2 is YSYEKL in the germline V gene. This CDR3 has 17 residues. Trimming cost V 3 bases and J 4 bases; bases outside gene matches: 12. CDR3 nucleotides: TGCGCCAGCAGCCACGGAACAGGGGGCAGATCATCAGAGACCCAGTACTTC. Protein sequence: CASSHGTGGRSSETQYF.

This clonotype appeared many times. This CDR3 reads CASSLGVSGANVLTF. CDR3 sequence (DNA): TGTGCCAGCAGCTTAGGAGTTTCTGGGGCCAACGTCCTGACTTTC. V is TRBV7-8 and J is TRBJ2-6; D not certain. This CDR3 contains 15 residues. Germline CDR1 reads SGHVS; CDR2 reads FQNEAQ. Trimming cost V 1 base and J 1 base, with 5 bases left between them.

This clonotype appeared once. The CDR3 DNA follows: TGTGCCAGCAGTACCGGGACTCCCGAGTGGTTCTTC. Encoded protein: CASSTGTPEWFF. V gene TRBV27 combines with J gene TRBJ2-1; weak D call: TRBD2 (6 bases). Trimming took off 5 bases at V and 15 bases at J, with 17 bases between the two ends. This CDR3 has 12 residues. CDR1 and CDR2 from the germline V gene are MNHEY and SMNVEV (reference sequence).

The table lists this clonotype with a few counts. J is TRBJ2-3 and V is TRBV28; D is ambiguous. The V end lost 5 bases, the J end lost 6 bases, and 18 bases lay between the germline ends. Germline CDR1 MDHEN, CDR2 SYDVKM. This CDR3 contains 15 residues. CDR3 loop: CASSRSPARSDTQYF. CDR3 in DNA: TGTGCCAGCAGTCGTTCACCGGCTAGATCGGATACGCAGTATTTT.

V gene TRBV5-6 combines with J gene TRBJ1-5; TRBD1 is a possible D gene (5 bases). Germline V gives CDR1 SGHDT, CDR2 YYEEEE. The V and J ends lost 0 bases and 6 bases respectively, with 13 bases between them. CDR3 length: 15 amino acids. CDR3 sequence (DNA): TGTGCCAGCAGCTTGGGCTCGGCGGGGGGTCAGCCCCAGCATTTT. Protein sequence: CASSLGSAGGQPQHF.

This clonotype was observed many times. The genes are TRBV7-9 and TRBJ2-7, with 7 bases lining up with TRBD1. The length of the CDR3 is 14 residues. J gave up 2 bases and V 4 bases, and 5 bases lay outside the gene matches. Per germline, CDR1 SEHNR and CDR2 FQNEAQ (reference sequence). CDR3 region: CASSSRDRTYEQYF. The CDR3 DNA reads TGTGCCAGCAGCTCCCGGGACAGAACCTACGAGCAGTACTTC.

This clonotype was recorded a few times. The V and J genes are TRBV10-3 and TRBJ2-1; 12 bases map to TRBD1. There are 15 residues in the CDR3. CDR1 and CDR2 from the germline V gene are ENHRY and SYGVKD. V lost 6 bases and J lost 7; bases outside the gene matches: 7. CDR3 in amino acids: CAIRPGTGGLNEQFF. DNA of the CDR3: TGTGCCATCAGGCCAGGGACAGGGGGCTTAAATGAGCAGTTCTTC.

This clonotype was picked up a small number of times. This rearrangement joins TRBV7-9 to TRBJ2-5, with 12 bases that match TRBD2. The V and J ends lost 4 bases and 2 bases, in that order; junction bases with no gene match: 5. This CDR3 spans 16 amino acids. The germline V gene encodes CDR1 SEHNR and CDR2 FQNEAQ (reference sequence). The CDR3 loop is CASSSRLAGEQETQYF. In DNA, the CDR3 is TGTGCCAGCAGCTCCCGACTAGCGGGAGAGCAAGAGACCCAGTACTTC.

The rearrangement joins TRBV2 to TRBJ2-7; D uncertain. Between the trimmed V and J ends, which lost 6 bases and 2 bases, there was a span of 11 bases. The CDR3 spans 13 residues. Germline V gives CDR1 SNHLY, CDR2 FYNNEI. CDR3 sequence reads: CASRAPETYEQYF. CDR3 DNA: TGTGCCAGCAGAGCCCCAGAAACCTACGAGCAGTACTTC. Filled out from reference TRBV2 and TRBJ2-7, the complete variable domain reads EPEVTQTPSHQVTQMGQEVILRCVPISNHLYFYWYRQILGQKVEFLVSFYNNEISEKSEIFDDQFSVERPDGSNFTLKIRSTKLEDSAMYFCASRAPETYEQYFGPGTRLTVT.

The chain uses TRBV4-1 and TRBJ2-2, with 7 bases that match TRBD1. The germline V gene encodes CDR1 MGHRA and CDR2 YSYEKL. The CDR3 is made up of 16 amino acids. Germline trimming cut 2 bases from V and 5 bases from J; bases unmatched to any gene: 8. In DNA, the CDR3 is TGCGCCAGCAGCCAAAACAGGGGTGTCTTTACCGGGGAGCTGTTTTTT. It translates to CASSQNRGVFTGELFF.